The table lists the clone carrying this T cell receptor (beta chain) with many counts. Its target is unknown. Using quantitative 5'-RACE with molecular barcodes, the authors made TCR beta libraries. One entry per CDR3 protein results from TCRdb running MiXCR on the 5' RACE reads. The sample lists 15,000 to 20,000 distinct CDR3 sequences, approximately 8% occurring once. These data originate in a study of CD8 T cells in ankylosing spondylitis. Whole-study findings and limits: Matched ankylosing spondylitis synovial fluid reportedly showed significant enrichment of disease-linked clones. Earlier studies detected some motif variants in reactive arthritis synovial fluid and blood.

CDR1 is DFQATT and CDR2 is SNEGSKA in the germline V gene (reference sequence). Trimming cost V 5 bases and J 0 bases, with 7 bases left between them. CDR3 length equals 13 residues. The sequencing sample was made of blood. This chain connects TRBV20-1 to TRBJ2-2; no reliable D call. This receptor was taken from a male donor with ankylosing spondylitis or in good health (not recorded which). The CDR3 region is CSASRTNTGELFF. CDR3 bases: TGCAGTGCTTCCCGTACGAACACCGGGGAGCTGTTTTTT.